These T cell receptor beta chains were read from a single sample in a study of cytomegalovirus exposure and HLA in healthy donors. The protocol was immunoSEQ multiplex PCR, while the TCRdb copy is restricted to in-frame clones and leaves out a portion. The sample includes more than 140,000 clones, roughly 81% of them seen just once. Material: PBMCs. The receptors come from a female donor in good health and CMV-seronegative. Each CDR3 is given with its conserved first and last residue. A D gene is named only where the DNA matches it firmly. Clone size, where shown, is once, few, many, or a class for clones that have expanded.

V gene	clone size	D gene	J gene	CDR3 DNA	CDR3 protein
TRBV7-2	NA	NA	TRBJ2-3	TGTGCCAGCAGCTTAGGTGGGGCTTTTGGCACAGATACGCAGTATTTT	CASSLGGAFGTDTQYF
TRBV19	NA	NA	TRBJ1-3	TGTGCCAGTAGCCGAACGACCGGGACACCTGGAAACACCATATATTTT	CASSRTTGTPGNTIYF
TRBV10-3	once	NA	TRBJ1-1	TGTGCCATCGCGACAGGAATGAACACTGAAGCTTTCTTT	CAIATGMNTEAFF
TRBV5-1	few	TRBD1	TRBJ1-1	TGCGCCAGCAGCTGGACCGGGACAGGGGGTGTGATGAACACTGAAGCTTTCTTT	CASSWTGTGGVMNTEAFF
TRBV28	NA	NA	TRBJ1-5	TGTGCCAGCAATCCCCCGGTGAATCAGCCCCAGCATTTT	CASNPPVNQPQHF
TRBV18	NA	NA	TRBJ1-3	TGTGCCAGCTCACCCCTGGCGGAAAGCTCTGGAAACACCATATATTTT	CASSPLAESSGNTIYF
TRBV13	NA	TRBD1	TRBJ1-2	TGTGCCACCAGGGGACAGGGACACTATGGCTACACCTTC	CATRGQGHYGYTF
TRBV5-4	NA	NA	TRBJ2-7	TGTGCCAGCAGCTTGGAAGGGGGAATTGACGAGCAGTACTTC	CASSLEGGIDEQYF
TRBV28	NA	NA	TRBJ2-7	TGTGCCAGCAGACCGATGAGGAGCTCCTACGAGCAGTACTTC	CASRPMRSSYEQYF
TRBV19	once	NA	TRBJ1-1	TGTGCCAGTAGTGCCCTCGTCGGAGCTTTCTTT	CASSALVGAFF
TRBV5-1	NA	TRBD1	TRBJ2-7	TGCGCCAGCACCCTAGCGACAGGGGGTTACGAGCAGTACTTC	CASTLATGGYEQYF